This T cell receptor beta chain was profiled in a study of blood T cells in healthy people across ages. From germline, CDR1 is LGHDT and CDR2 YNNKEL (reference sequence). The CDR3 runs 15 residues. A J-beta primer mix and a sample-barcoded 5' primer were used in a second PCR of roughly 7 to 12 cycles. TCRdb called the 5' RACE reads again in MiXCR, with one record for every CDR3 protein. Of about 1.1 million distinct CDR3 sequences in the sample, around two fifths were seen once. This clonotype was observed once. The chain is built from TRBV3-1 and TRBJ2-7; the match to TRBD2 covers 8 bases. Judging by the DNA end, TRBJ2-5 fits better; the J call may be wrong. This TCR was recovered from a man aged 18-30 years in good health. The sequenced sample was blood. CDR3 in DNA: TGTGCCAGCAGCCATCGTGGACTAGCCGAGGAGACCCAGTACTTC. This encodes CASSHRGLAEETQYF.